The 6 T cell receptor beta chains below were found in one sample sequenced in a study of patients and donors after allogeneic stem cell transplantation. MiXCR, applied by TCRdb to the RT-PCR reads, yields one record per CDR3 protein. The sample carries roughly 940,000 distinct CDR3 sequences, around 17% recorded once. Sequencing used blood, either unsorted or a sorted T cell fraction (not recorded which). The receptors were sampled from a human donor who was either an allogeneic HSCT recipient or a stem cell or donor lymphocyte infusion donor (not recorded which). It is not recorded whose cells these are; they may come from a transplant donor.

This clonotype was seen at least ten times. This chain uses TRBV11-2 with TRBJ1-3; D is ambiguous. This CDR3 has 15 amino acids. CDR1 and CDR2 (germline): SGHAT, FQNNGV. Deletions cut 2 bases from V and 2 bases from J, with 10 bases between. The CDR3 bases are TGTGCCAGCAGCTTATTTCTCGGAGCTGGAAACACCATATATTTT. Its protein is CASSLFLGAGNTIYF. Full variable domain (outside the CDR3, taken from reference TRBV11-2 and TRBJ1-3): EAGVAQSPRYKIIEKRQSVAFWCNPISGHATLYWYQQILGQGPKLLIQFQNNGVVDDSQLPKDRFSAERLKGVDSTLKIQPAKLEDSAVYLCASSLFLGAGNTIYFGEGSWLTVV.

This clonotype was recorded a few times. This chain connects TRBV20-1 to TRBJ1-2; TRBD1 matches 8 bases. Trimming removed 0 bases from V and 8 bases from J; junction bases left unmatched: 11. The CDR3 length is 15 residues. Germline assignment: CDR1 DFQATT and CDR2 SNEGSKA (reference sequence). The CDR3 coding sequence is TGCAGTGCTAGAGAGGGGAGCAGGGGGCTTGAGGGCTACACCTTC. It translates to CSAREGSRGLEGYTF.

J is TRBJ2-7 and V is TRBV2, with TRBD1 matching 9 bases. Germline CDR1 is SNHLY and CDR2 is FYNNEI. J was trimmed by 7 bases and V by 7 bases; bases with no gene match: 8. The CDR3 extends over 13 amino acids. CDR3 sequence: CASTLDRGGEQYF. In DNA form, the CDR3 reads TGTGCCAGCACCCTGGACAGGGGAGGAGAGCAGTACTTC.

This clonotype was detected ten times or more. V usage is TRBV29-1 and J usage is TRBJ2-3; D unclear. The CDR3 loop spans 10 amino acids. CDR1 is SQVTM, CDR2 ANQGSEA, per germline. V was clipped by 7 bases and J by 7 bases, with 9 bases between them. In DNA, the CDR3 is TGCAGCGGCTTTCAGAATACGCAGTATTTT. Translated, it gives CSGFQNTQYF.

There are a few counts of this clonotype. This chain links TRBV25-1 with TRBJ2-1; no clear D. Germline CDR1 is MGHDK and CDR2 is SYGVNS. The germline V and J ends were trimmed by 1 base and 2 bases, with 9 bases remaining between them. The CDR3 loop spans 15 amino acids. The CDR3 DNA follows: TGTGCCAGCAGTGAATCCCCCGCTACCTACAATGAGCAGTTCTTC. This codes for CASSESPATYNEQFF. The whole variable domain, filled in from reference TRBV25-1 and TRBJ2-1, reads EADIYQTPRYLVIGTGKKITLECSQTMGHDKMYWYQQDPGMELHLIHYSYGVNSTEKGDLSSESTVSRIRTEHFPLTLESARPSHTSQYLCASSESPATYNEQFFGPGTRLTVL.

V is TRBV5-1 and J is TRBJ2-7; 11 bases are shared with TRBD1. The ends lost 6 bases at V and 2 bases at J; junction bases unmatched: 4. In germline, CDR1 is SGHRS, CDR2 YFSETQ. The length of the CDR3 is 14 residues. In DNA, the CDR3 is TGCGCCAGCAACCAGGGACAGGGGGCCTACGAGCAGTACTTC. It encodes CASNQGQGAYEQYF.